This passage covers 8 T cell receptor beta chains from one sample sequenced in a study of monozygotic twins with inflammatory bowel disease. Using the 5' RACE reads, TCRdb records one entry per CDR3 protein without DNA. This sample's table has about 350,000 distinct CDR3 sequences. Source material: blood. All receptors derive from a human donor with ulcerative colitis or Crohn's disease, or a healthy co-twin of an affected twin (not recorded which).

Considering frequency, this clonotype is medium-sized. The V gene is TRBV6-5, the J gene TRBJ2-1; TCRdb calls TRBD1, which cannot be checked without DNA. The germline CDR1 and CDR2 sequences are MNHEY and SVGAGI. The CDR3 totals 16 residues. The CDR3 is CASSSNPDIFYNEQFF.

The V and J genes are TRBV28 and TRBJ2-7; TCRdb outputs TRBD2, but without DNA this stays unchecked. The V gene's germline CDR1 is MDHEN and CDR2 SYDVKM. This CDR3 is built from 14 residues. The CDR3 here is CASSQTVVPYEQYF.

V and J are TRBV20-1 and TRBJ2-7. The CDR3 covers 12 residues. Germline V lookup: CDR1 DFQATT, CDR2 SNEGSKA (reference sequence). This CDR3 is CSARGTVYEQYF.

This chain joins TRBV6-2 or TRBV6-3 and TRBJ2-1; TCRdb lists TRBD2, though no DNA is available to test this call. The germline V gene has CDR1 MNHEY and CDR2 SVGEGT. The CDR3 covers 22 residues. CDR3 protein: CASSYYYNLGLAGGSSYNEQFF.

The rearrangement links TRBV15 to TRBJ2-1; the TCRdb D gene call, TRBD2, has no DNA to confirm it. Per germline, CDR1 LNHNV and CDR2 YYDKDF (reference sequence). The CDR3 is 17 amino acids. CDR3: CATSRGYEELVYNEQFF.

The chain couples TRBV15 to TRBJ2-1. Per the germline V gene, CDR1 is LNHNV and CDR2 is YYDKDF (reference sequence). This CDR3 is built from 14 residues. CDR3 residues: CATRLGGAYNEQFF.

CDR3 sequence: CSISDTAYGYTF. This chain connects TRBV29-1 to TRBJ1-2. Germline CDR1 SQVTM, CDR2 ANQGSEA. CDR3 size: 12 residues. The full variable domain, with the rest looked up from reference TRBV29-1 and TRBJ1-2, is SAVISQKPSRDICQRGTSLTIQCQVDSQVTMMFWYRQQPGQSLTLIATANQGSEATYESGFVIDKFPISRPNLTFSTLTVSNMSPEDSSIYLCSISDTAYGYTFGSGTRLTVV.

V gene TRBV5-1 combines with J gene TRBJ2-4. This CDR3 has 15 amino acids. CDR1 and CDR2 (germline): SGHRS, YFSETQ. The chain's CDR3 is CASSLAWGTKNIQYF.